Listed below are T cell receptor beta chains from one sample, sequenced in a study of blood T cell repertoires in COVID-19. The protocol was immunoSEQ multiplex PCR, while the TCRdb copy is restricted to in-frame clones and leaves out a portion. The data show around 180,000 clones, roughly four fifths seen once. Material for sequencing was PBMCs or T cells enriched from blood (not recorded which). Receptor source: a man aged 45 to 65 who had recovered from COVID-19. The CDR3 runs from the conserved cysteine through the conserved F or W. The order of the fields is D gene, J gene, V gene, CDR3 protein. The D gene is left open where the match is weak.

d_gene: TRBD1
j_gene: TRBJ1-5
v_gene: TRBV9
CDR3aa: CASSANTGGGEPQHF

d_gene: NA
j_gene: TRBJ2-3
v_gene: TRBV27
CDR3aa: CASSVGMSGDTQYF

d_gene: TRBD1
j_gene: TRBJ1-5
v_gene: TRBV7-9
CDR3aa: CASSLTGGGKPQHF

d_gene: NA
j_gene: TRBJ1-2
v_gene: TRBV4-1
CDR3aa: CASSHLTGTYYGYTF

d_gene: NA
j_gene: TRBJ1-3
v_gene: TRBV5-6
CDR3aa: CASSLWQGPNTIYF

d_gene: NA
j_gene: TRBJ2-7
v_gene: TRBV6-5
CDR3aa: CASSYSALAQSYEQYF

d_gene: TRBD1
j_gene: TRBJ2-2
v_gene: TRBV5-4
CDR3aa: CASSLGQGPKNTGELFF

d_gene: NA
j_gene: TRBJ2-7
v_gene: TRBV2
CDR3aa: CASSPPGPYEQYF

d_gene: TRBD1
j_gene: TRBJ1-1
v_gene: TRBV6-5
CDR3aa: CASRGTGRAFF

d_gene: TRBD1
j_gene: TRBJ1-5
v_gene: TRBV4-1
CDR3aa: CASSQVFRGQINQPQHF

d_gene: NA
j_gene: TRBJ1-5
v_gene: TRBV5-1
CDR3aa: CASSLEGGNQPQHF

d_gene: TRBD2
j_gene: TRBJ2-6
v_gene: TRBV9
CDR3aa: CASSPGTSSGANVLTF

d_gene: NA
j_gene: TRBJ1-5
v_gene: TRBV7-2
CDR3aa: CASSALNQPQHF

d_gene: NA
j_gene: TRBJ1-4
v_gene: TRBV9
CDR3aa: CASSEGGRRKLFF

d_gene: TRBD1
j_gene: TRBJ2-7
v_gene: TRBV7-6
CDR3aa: CASTPGGSLYEQYF

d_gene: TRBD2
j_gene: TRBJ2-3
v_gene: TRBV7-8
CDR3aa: CASSLFWTPTSGGTSTDTQYF

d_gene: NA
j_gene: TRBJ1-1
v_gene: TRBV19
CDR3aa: CASRAGGMAEAFF

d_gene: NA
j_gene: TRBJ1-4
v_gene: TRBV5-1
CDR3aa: CASSGGGQGNEKLFF

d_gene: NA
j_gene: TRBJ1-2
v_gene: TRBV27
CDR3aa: CAARALGGGNGYTF

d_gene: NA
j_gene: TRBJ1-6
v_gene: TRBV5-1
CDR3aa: CASSLIYSPSDNSPLHF

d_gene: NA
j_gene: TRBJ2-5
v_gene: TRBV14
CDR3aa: CASSHGYQETQYF

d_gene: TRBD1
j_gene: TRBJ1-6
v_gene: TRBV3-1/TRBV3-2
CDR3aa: CASSQGGQANSPLHF

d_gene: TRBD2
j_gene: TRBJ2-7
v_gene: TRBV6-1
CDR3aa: CASTDRGRGIDYEQYF

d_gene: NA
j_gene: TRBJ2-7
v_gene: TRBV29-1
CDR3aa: CSVMLNPYEQYF

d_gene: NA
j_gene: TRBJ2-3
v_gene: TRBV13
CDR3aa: CASSPPKGLGNTDTQYF

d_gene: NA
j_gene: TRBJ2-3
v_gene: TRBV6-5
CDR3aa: CASKSTGTDTQYF

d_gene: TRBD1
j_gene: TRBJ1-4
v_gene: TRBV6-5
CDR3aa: CASSYSGTGDEKLFF

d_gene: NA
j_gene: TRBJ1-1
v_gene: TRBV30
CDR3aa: CAWSVRQGLGF

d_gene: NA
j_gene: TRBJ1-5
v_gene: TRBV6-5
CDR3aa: CASSPPNSNQPQHF

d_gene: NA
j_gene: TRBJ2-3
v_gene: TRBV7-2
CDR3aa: CASSQDRSTDTQYF

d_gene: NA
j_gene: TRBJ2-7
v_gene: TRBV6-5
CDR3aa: CASKGQSSYEQYF

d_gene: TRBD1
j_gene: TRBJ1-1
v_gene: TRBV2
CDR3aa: CASSEFEGARSTEAFF

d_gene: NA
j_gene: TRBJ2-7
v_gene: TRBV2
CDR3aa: CASSVVQSYEQYF

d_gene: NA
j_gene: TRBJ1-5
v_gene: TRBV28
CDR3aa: CASNSGNQPQHF

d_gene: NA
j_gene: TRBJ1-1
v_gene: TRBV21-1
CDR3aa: CASSKILAGVAFF

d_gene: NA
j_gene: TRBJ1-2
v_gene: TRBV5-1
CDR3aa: CATAALGSNYGYTF

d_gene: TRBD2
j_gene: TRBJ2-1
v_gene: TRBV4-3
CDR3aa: CASSQAGGGMGYEQFF

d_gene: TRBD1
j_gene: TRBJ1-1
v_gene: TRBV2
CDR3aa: CASSGQGAGTEAFF

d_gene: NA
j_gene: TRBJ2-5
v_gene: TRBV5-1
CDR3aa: CASSLALWQGGETQYF

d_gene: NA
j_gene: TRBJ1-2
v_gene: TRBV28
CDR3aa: CASSFVAVNYGYTF

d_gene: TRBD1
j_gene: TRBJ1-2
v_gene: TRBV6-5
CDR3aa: CAVQGRYGYTF

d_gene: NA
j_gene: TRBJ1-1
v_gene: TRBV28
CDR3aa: CASTSSFRGTEAFF

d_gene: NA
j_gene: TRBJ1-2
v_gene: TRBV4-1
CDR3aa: CASSQDQVLDYGYTF

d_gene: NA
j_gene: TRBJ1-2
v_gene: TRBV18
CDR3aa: CASSPITGLLYGYTF

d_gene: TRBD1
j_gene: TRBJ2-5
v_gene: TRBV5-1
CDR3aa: CASSRTGEETQYF

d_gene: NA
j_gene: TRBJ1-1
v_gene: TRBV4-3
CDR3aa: CASSQAGGFTEAFF

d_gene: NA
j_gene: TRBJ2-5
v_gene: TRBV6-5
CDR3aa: CASSYGQIGGTQYF

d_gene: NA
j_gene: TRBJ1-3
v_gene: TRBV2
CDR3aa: CASTKTWALSGNTIYF

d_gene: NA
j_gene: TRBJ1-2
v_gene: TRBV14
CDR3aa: CASSQDLKPLYGYTF

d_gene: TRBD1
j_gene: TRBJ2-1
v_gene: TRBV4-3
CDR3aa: CASSQDPPGQIYNEQFF

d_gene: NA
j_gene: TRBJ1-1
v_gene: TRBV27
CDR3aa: CASSSRVGTEAFF